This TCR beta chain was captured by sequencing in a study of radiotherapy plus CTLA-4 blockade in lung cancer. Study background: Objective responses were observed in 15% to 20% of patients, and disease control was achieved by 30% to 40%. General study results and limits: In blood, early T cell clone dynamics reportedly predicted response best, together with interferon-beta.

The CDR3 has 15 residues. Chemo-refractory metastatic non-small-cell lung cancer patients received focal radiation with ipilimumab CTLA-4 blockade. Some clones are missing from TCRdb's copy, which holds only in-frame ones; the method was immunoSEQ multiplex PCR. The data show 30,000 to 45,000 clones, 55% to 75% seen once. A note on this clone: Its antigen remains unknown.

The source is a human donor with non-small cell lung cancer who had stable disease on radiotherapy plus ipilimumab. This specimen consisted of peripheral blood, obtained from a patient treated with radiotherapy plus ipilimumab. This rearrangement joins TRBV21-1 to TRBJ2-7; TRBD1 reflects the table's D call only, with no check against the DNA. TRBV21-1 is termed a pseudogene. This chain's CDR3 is CASPKRGSDRVWQYF. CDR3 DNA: TGTGCCAGCCCCAAACGAGGCAGCGACAGGGTGTGGCAGTACTTC.